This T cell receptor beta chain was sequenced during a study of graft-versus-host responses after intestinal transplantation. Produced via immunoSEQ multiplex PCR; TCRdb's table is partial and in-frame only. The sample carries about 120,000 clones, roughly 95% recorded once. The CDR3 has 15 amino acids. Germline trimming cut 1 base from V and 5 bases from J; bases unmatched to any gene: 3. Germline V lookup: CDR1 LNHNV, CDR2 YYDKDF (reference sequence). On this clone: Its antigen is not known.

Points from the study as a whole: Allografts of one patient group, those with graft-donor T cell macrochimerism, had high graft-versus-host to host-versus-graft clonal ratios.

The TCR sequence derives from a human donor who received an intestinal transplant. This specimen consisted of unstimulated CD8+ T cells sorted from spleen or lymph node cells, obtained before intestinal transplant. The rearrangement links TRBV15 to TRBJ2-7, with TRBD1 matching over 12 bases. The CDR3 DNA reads TGTGCCACCAGCAGAGGTCGGGACAGGGGGCACGAGCAGTACTTC. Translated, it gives CATSRGRDRGHEQYF. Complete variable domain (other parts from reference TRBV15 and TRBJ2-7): DAMVIQNPRYQVTQFGKPVTLSCSQTLNHNVMYWYQQKSSQAPKLLFHYYDKDFNNEADTPDNFQSRRPNTSFCFLDIRSPGLGDTAMYLCATSRGRDRGHEQYFGPGTRLTVT.